The 20 T cell receptor beta chains presented below share a single source sample, sequenced in a study of T cell repertoires in cytomegalovirus infection. TCRdb analysed the reads with MiXCR anew, one entry per CDR3 protein. Here the sample spans roughly 860,000 distinct CDR3 sequences, approximately 29% being singletons. These receptors have no known antigen. The sequencing used cultured CD8+ T cells from PBMCs, collected from culture after CMV antigen stimulation. These receptors were taken from a human donor in good health (CMV status not recorded). Some clones in this sample may be carry-over from other donors' samples.

The rearrangement uses TRBV4-1 and TRBJ2-1; weak D call: TRBD1 (5 bases). The CDR3 covers 15 residues. The V and J ends lost 3 bases and 3 bases respectively, with 12 bases between them. CDR1 and CDR2 from the germline V gene are MGHRA and YSYEKL. CDR3 protein: CASSQKTGRYNEQFF. The CDR3 DNA follows: TGCGCCAGCAGCCAGAAAACAGGACGCTACAATGAGCAGTTCTTC.

The rearrangement joins TRBV6-6 to TRBJ2-4; weak D call: TRBD1 (5 bases). Germline V gene sequence: CDR1 MNHNY, CDR2 SVGAGI (reference sequence). The CDR3 is 12 amino acids. V was clipped by 2 bases and J by 10 bases, with 9 bases between them. CDR3 amino acids: CASSYGREIQYF. CDR3 nucleotides: TGTGCCAGCAGTTACGGCAGGGAAATTCAGTACTTC.

This clonotype appeared a few times. The V gene is TRBV11-2, the J gene TRBJ1-2; D remains unclear. The germline CDR1 and CDR2 sequences are SGHAT and FQNNGV. This CDR3 has 12 residues. The V end was cut by 5 bases, the J end by 4 bases, with 8 bases between. CDR3 loop: CASSPISYGYTF. The CDR3 nucleotides are TGTGCCAGCAGCCCCATTTCCTATGGCTACACCTTC.

A word on this clonotype: One end of the junction varies from germline; a read error may be responsible. This chain links TRBV28 with TRBJ2-5; D might be TRBD1 or TRBD2, each matching 5 bases. Looked up from germline, CDR1 is MDHEN and CDR2 is SYDVKM. The CDR3 is 15 amino acids. The CDR3 nucleotides are TGTGTCAGCACCCCCGGGGCGATTCTCCAAGAGACCCAGTACTTC. Its protein product is CVSTPGAILQETQYF.

This clonotype was seen many times. The rearrangement links TRBV7-9 to TRBJ2-5; D call uncertain. The CDR3 contains 14 residues. Trimming cost V 5 bases and J 5 bases, with 15 bases left between them. CDR1 is SEHNR and CDR2 is FQNEAQ in the germline V gene (reference sequence). The CDR3 protein is CASSLGLTGETQYF. The CDR3 region has the DNA TGTGCCAGCAGCCTGGGTCTAACCGGGGAGACCCAGTACTTC.

This chain links TRBV4-1 with TRBJ1-1, with D uncertain. Germline V gene lookup returns CDR1 MGHRA and CDR2 YSYEKL. The germline V and J ends were trimmed by 3 bases and 7 bases, with 12 bases remaining between them. CDR3 size: 13 residues. The CDR3 coding sequence is TGCGCCAGCAGCCAGATGGGAGGTGGTGAAGCTTTCTTT. Residues: CASSQMGGGEAFF.

This clonotype was recorded only once. This chain joins TRBV5-4 and TRBJ2-7; 7 nucleotides match TRBD1. The length of the CDR3 is 15 residues. CDR1 is SGHNT, CDR2 YYREEE, per germline (reference sequence). With V trimmed by 4 bases and J by 5 bases, 12 bases remained unmatched. The CDR3 DNA follows: TGTGCCAGCAGCCCTTGGAGAGGGGGCGACCACGAGCAGTACTTC. Protein: CASSPWRGGDHEQYF.

The CDR3: CASSPERGANEKLFF. In DNA, the CDR3 is TGTGCCAGCAGCCCAGAGAGGGGGGCTAATGAAAAACTGTTTTTT. The J gene is TRBJ1-4, the V gene TRBV13; D might be TRBD1 (6 bases). This CDR3 contains 15 residues. Germline CDR1 PRHDT, CDR2 FYEKMQ (reference sequence). V was trimmed by 5 bases and J by 3 bases, leaving 13 bases between them.

The gene calls are TRBV7-3 and TRBJ2-6; 7 nucleotides match TRBD2. With V trimmed by 5 bases and J by 0 bases, 13 bases remained unmatched. The CDR3 extends over 19 amino acids. Germline V gene data show CDR1 as SGHTA and CDR2 as FQGTGA. CDR3 residues: CASSPPGRGRTSGANVLTF. The DNA of the CDR3 is TGTGCCAGCAGCCCCCCGGGGAGGGGACGGACCTCTGGGGCCAACGTCCTGACTTTC.

This clonotype turned up a few times. This chain connects TRBV19 to TRBJ1-5, with TRBD1 matching over 8 bases. The CDR3 totals 15 residues. J lost 4 bases, V lost 5 bases, and 7 bases had no gene match. Looked up from germline, CDR1 is LNHDA and CDR2 is SQIVND (reference sequence). The CDR3 is CASSASGGRNQPQHF. DNA for the CDR3: TGTGCCAGTAGTGCCTCAGGGGGCCGGAATCAGCCCCAGCATTTT.

This chain joins TRBV20-1 and TRBJ1-5; D unresolved. Germline lookup yields CDR1 DFQATT and CDR2 SNEGSKA (reference sequence). The CDR3 loop spans 12 amino acids. Trimming shortened V by 0 bases and J by 5 bases, and 5 bases separated the two germline ends. The CDR3 reads CSARDPDQPQHF. The CDR3 nucleotides read TGCAGTGCTAGAGATCCTGATCAGCCCCAGCATTTT.

This clonotype was observed a few times. The CDR3 sequence: CASSQVGLAGGPFDTGELFF. Here the CDR3 DNA reads TGCGCCAGCAGCCAAGTCGGACTAGCGGGGGGGCCATTTGACACCGGGGAGCTGTTTTTT. This chain uses TRBV4-3 with TRBJ2-2; 15 bases are shared with TRBD2. The CDR3 consists of 20 residues. The germline gives CDR1 LGHNA, CDR2 YSLEER. V lost 1 base, J lost 3 bases, and 9 bases stayed unmatched.

The CDR3 protein is CSARDRQETQYF. CDR3 DNA sequence: TGCAGTGCACGGGACAGACAAGAGACCCAGTACTTC. This chain uses TRBV20-1 with TRBJ2-5, with 7 positions matching TRBD1. The CDR3 has 12 residues. Trimming at V came to 6 bases and at J to 2 bases, leaving 3 bases not matched to a gene. Germline CDR1 reads DFQATT; CDR2 reads SNEGSKA (reference sequence).

This clonotype has a handful of counts. This sequence joins TRBV6-6 and TRBJ1-1, with D possibly TRBD1 on 6 matching bases. Trimming shortened V by 3 bases and J by 5 bases, and 10 bases separated the two germline ends. The CDR3 sequence is 13 residues long. Germline loops: CDR1 MNHNY, CDR2 SVGAGI (reference sequence). CDR3 DNA: TGTGCCAGCAGTTATTCTGACAGGACTGAAGCTTTCTTT. Translation: CASSYSDRTEAFF.

This clonotype was detected only once. This rearrangement joins TRBV5-4 to TRBJ1-2; D possibly corresponds to TRBD1 (6 bases). Trimming took off 3 bases at V and 7 bases at J, with 19 bases between the two ends. The CDR3 contains 15 residues. Germline assignment: CDR1 SGHNT and CDR2 YYREEE (reference sequence). CDR3 loop: CASSSEEQGRRGYTF. The CDR3 region has the DNA TGTGCCAGCAGCTCGGAAGAACAGGGTCGTCGTGGCTACACCTTC.

The CDR3 spells CASRITGATNTEAFF. The DNA for the CDR3 is TGTGCCAGCAGAATTACAGGGGCCACGAACACTGAAGCTTTCTTT. This chain connects TRBV6-5 to TRBJ1-1, with 7 nucleotides matching TRBD1. Per the germline V gene, CDR1 is MNHEY and CDR2 is SVGAGI. After removal of 6 bases from V and 1 base from J, the junction contained 8 bases not matched to a gene. The CDR3 spans 15 residues.

The table lists this clonotype with many counts. The V and J genes are TRBV7-8 and TRBJ2-5; D possibly matches TRBD1 or TRBD2 (6 bases each). The ends were cut back, 5 bases at V and 5 bases at J, with 21 bases in the middle. Germline V lookup: CDR1 SGHVS, CDR2 FQNEAQ. The CDR3 extends over 16 amino acids. The CDR3 coding sequence is TGTGCCAGCAGCCCCCGGGCGAGGGGGGCGGGGGAGACCCAGTACTTC. It yields the protein CASSPRARGAGETQYF.

This clonotype was detected only a few times. The chain links TRBV12-3 or TRBV12-4 to TRBJ2-5, with D unresolved. Trimming cost V 8 bases and J 5 bases, with 18 bases left between them. The length of the CDR3 is 14 residues. The CDR3 loop is CASGSVGSQETQYF. The CDR3, as DNA: TGTGCCAGCGGCTCCGTGGGGTCTCAGGAGACCCAGTACTTC.

The gene calls are TRBV7-6 and TRBJ1-2; a weak D match, TRBD1 (6 bases). The germline V gene has CDR1 SGHVS and CDR2 FNYEAQ. V lost 8 bases to trimming and J lost 6 bases, with 28 bases between them. The CDR3 loop spans 17 amino acids. The CDR3 bases are TGTGCCAGCTTTCACCCAGGGGAACCCCCGAATTTCGATGGCTACACCTTC. It specifies CASFHPGEPPNFDGYTF. Full variable domain (missing parts from reference TRBV7-6 and TRBJ1-2): GAGVSQSPRYKVTKRGQDVALRCDPISGHVSLYWYRQALGQGPEFLTYFNYEAQQDKSGLPNDRFSAERPEGSISTLTIQRTEQRDSAMYRCASFHPGEPPNFDGYTFGSGTRLTVV.

This clonotype has at least ten counts. The chain employs TRBV7-6 and TRBJ2-5; D gene unclear. Germline V CDR1 and CDR2: SGHVS, FNYEAQ. This CDR3 spans 16 amino acids. V lost 3 bases and J lost 3, with 17 bases in between. The CDR3 spells CASSLARVTDEETQYF. CDR3 in DNA: TGTGCCAGCAGCTTGGCAAGGGTAACTGACGAAGAGACCCAGTACTTC.